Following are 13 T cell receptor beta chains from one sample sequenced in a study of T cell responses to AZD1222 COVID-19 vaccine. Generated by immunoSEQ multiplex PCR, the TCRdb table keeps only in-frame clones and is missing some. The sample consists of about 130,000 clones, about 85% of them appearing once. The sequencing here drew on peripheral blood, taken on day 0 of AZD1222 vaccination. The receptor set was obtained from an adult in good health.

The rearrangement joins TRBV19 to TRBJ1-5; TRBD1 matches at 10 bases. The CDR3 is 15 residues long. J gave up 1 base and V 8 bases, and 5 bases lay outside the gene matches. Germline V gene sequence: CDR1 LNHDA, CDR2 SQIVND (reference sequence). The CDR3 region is CASRDRGLSNQPQHF. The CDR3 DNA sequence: TGTGCCAGTCGCGACAGGGGGCTGAGCAATCAGCCCCAGCATTTT.

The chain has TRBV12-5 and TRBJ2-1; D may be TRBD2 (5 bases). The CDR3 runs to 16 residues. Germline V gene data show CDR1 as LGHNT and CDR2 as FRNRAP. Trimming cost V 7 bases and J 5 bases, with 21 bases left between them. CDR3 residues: CASAGERNLNNNEQFF. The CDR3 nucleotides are TGTGCTAGTGCCGGGGAAAGGAACCTAAACAACAATGAGCAGTTCTTC.

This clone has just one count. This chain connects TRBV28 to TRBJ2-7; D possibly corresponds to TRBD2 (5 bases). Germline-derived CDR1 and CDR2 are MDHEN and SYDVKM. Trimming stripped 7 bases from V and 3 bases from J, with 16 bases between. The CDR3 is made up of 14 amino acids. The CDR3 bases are TGTGCCAGCACCGTGCGGGTACCCTACTACGAGCAGTACTTC. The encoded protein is CASTVRVPYYEQYF. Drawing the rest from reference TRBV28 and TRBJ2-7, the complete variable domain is DVKVTQSSRYLVKRTGEKVFLECVQDMDHENMFWYRQDPGLGLRLIYFSYDVKMKEKGDIPEGYSVSREKKERFSLILESASTNQTSMYLCASTVRVPYYEQYFGPGTRLTVT.

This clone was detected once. The CDR3 nucleotides read TGCGCCAGCAGCCAAGGAAGGGGCCCAGAGACCCAGTACTTC. Translated: CASSQGRGPETQYF. The chain has TRBV4-3 and TRBJ2-5, with D possibly being TRBD1 (5 bases). The V gene lost 1 base and the J gene lost 4 bases, with 10 bases spanning the gap. Germline CDR1 and CDR2: LGHNA and YSLEER. This CDR3 region has 14 residues.

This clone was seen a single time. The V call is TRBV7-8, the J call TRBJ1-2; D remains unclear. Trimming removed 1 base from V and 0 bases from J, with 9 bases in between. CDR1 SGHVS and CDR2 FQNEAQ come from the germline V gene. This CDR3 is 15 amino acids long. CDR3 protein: CASSLGVSSNYGYTF. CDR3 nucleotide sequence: TGTGCCAGCAGCTTAGGGGTCAGTTCTAACTATGGCTACACCTTC.

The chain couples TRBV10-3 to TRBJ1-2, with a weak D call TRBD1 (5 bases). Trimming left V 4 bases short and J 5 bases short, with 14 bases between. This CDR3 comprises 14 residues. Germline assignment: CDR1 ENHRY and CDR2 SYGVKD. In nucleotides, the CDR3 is TGTGCCATCAGTGGGATCGACAGCGTTTATGGCTACACCTTC. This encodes CAISGIDSVYGYTF.

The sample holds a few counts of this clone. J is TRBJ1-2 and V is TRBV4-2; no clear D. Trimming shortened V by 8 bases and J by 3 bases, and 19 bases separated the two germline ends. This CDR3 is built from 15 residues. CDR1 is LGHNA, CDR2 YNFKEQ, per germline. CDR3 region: CASSRRGDLYYGYTF. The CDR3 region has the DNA TGTGCCAGCTCCCGCCGAGGTGACCTCTACTATGGCTACACCTTC.

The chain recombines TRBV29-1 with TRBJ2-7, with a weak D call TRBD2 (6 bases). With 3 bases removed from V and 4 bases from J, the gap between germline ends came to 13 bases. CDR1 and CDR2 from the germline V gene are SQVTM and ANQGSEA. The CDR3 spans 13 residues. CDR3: CSVDLSGKYEQYF. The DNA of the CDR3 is TGCAGCGTTGATCTTAGCGGAAAGTACGAGCAGTACTTC.

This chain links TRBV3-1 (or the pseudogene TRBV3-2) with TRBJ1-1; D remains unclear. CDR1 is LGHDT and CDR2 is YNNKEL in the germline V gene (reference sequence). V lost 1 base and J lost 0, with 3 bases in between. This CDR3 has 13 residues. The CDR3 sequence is CASSQAVNTEAFF. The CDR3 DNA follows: TGTGCCAGCAGCCAAGCGGTGAACACTGAAGCTTTCTTT.

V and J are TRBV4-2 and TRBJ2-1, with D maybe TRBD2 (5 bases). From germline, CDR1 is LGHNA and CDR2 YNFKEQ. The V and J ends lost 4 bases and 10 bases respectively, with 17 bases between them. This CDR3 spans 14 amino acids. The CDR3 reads CASSLSSSADEQFF. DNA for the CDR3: TGTGCCAGCAGCCTAAGTAGTTCAGCGGACGAGCAGTTCTTC.

Here the CDR3 reads CASSAGTGRRISYGYTF. The CDR3 DNA follows: TGTGCCAGCAGCGCCGGGACAGGGAGGCGGATTAGCTATGGCTACACCTTC. This chain uses TRBV7-9 with TRBJ1-2; 9 bases match TRBD1. The CDR3 covers 17 residues. The germline gives CDR1 SEHNR, CDR2 FQNEAQ (reference sequence). V was clipped by 5 bases and J by 4 bases; unmatched bases: 14.

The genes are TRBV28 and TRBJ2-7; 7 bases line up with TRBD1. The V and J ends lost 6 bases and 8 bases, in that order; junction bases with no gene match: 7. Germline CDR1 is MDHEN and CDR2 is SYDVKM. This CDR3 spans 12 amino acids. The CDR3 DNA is TGTGCCAGCAGCACGGACAGGCGGAAGCAGTACTTC. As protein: CASSTDRRKQYF. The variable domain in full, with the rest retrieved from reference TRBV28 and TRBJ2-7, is DVKVTQSSRYLVKRTGEKVFLECVQDMDHENMFWYRQDPGLGLRLIYFSYDVKMKEKGDIPEGYSVSREKKERFSLILESASTNQTSMYLCASSTDRRKQYFGPGTRLTVT.

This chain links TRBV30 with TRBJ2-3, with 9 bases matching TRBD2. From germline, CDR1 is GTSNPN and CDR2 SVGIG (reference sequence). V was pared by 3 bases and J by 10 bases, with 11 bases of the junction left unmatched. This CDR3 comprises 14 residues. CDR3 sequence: CAWSPSGAKRPQYF. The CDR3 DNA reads TGTGCCTGGAGCCCTAGCGGGGCCAAGCGGCCGCAGTATTTT.